This TCR beta chain is drawn from a study of Ad26.COV2.S vaccination and SARS-CoV-2 variants. As for the study in general: Enrollment placed the donor in the COV1001 Ad26.COV2.S trial arm.

The CDR3 totals 15 residues. CDR1 is PRHDT and CDR2 is FYEKMQ in the germline V gene (reference sequence). With 1 base removed from V and 6 bases from J, the gap between germline ends came to 10 bases. Data came from immunoSEQ multiplex PCR; TCRdb stores just in-frame clones and leaves some out. Of about 350,000 clones listed, roughly 85% were seen once; the top ten hold 3% to 4%. A note on this clone: The antigen remains unidentified.

Treatment defined: around 19 received Ad26.COV2.S at low or high dose, single or two shots; 5 received placebo; per-sample allocation not given. Sampling happened 63 days after the first vaccine or placebo injection. Donation came from an adult in Boston who was aged 18-55 years. Whole-study findings and limits: An underestimation of total T cell responses may have resulted from the TCR breadth and depth analyses. Recipients of either vaccine or placebo displayed similar breadth of non-spike TCRs.

Sequences were derived from peripheral blood, sampled in a trial of Ad26.COV2.S vaccine versus placebo. This sequence was found in a person between 18 and 59 years old who received the Ad26.COV2.S COVID-19 vaccine or a placebo. This sequence joins TRBV13 and TRBJ1-6; D is uncertain. This CDR3 reads CASSLAQSGNSPLHF. The CDR3 DNA reads TGTGCCAGCAGCTTAGCCCAATCGGGTAATTCACCCCTCCACTTT. Based on the CDR3 plus reference TRBV13 and TRBJ1-6, the full variable domain is AAGVIQSPRHLIKEKRETATLKCYPIPRHDTVYWYQQGPGQDPQFLISFYEKMQSDKGSIPDRFSAQQFSDYHSELNMSSLELGDSALYFCASSLAQSGNSPLHFGNGTRLTVT.